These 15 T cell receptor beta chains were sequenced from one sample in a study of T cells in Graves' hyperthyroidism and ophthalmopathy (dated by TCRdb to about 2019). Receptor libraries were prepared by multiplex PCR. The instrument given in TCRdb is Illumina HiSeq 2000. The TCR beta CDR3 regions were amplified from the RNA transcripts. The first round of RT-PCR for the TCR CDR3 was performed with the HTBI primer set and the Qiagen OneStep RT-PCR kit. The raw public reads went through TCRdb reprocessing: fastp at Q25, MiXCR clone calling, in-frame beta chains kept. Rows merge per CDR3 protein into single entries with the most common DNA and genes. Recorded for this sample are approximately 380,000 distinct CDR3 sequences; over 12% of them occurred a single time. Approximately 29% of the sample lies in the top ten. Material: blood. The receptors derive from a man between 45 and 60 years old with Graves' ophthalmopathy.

CDR3 DNA sequence: TGCGCCAGCAGCGGGGGAAGACAGGGGGCTGCCTCCTATGGCTACACCTTC. Amino acid sequence: CASSGGRQGAASYGYTF. The V and J genes are TRBV5-1 and TRBJ1-2; 10 bases agree with TRBD1. V was pared by 4 bases and J by 4 bases, with 13 bases of the junction left unmatched. CDR3 length: 17 residues. Germline-derived CDR1 and CDR2 are SGHRS and YFSETQ.

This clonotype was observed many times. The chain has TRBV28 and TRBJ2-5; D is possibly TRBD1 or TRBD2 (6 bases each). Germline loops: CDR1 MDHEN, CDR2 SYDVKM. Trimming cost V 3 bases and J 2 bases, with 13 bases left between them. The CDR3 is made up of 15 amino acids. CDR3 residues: CASSFPGAGQETQYF. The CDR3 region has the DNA TGTGCCAGCAGTTTTCCGGGGGCAGGGCAAGAGACCCAGTACTTC.

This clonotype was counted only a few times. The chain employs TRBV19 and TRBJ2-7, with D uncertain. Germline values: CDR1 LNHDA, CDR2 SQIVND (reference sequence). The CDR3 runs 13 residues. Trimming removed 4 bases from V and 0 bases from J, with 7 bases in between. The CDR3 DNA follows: TGTGCCAGTAGTAAGGATCTCTCCTACGAGCAGTACTTC. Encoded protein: CASSKDLSYEQYF.

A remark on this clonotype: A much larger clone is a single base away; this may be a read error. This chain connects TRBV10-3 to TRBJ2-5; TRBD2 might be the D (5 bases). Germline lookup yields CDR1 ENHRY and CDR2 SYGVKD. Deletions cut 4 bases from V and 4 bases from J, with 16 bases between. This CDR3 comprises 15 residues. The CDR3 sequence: CAISGSGKRSETQYF. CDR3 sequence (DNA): TGTGCCATCAGTGGGTCCGGGAAGCGTTCAGAGACCCAGTACTTC.

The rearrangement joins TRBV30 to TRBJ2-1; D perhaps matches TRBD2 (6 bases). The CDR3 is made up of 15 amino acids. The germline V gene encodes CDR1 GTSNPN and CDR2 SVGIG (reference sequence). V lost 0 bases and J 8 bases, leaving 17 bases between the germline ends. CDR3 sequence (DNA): TGTGCCTGGAGTGTAGGGTTCGGGAGAGGCGATGAGCAGTTCTTC. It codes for CAWSVGFGRGDEQFF.

This CDR3 is CSAIRRTSDYNEQFF. For the CDR3, the DNA is TGCAGTGCTATCAGAAGGACTAGCGACTACAATGAGCAGTTCTTC. The chain uses TRBV20-1 and TRBJ2-1; TRBD2 matches at 9 bases. The V gene's germline CDR1 is DFQATT and CDR2 SNEGSKA (reference sequence). Trimming took 4 bases from V and 3 from J; bases not matched to a gene: 7. The CDR3 has 15 residues.

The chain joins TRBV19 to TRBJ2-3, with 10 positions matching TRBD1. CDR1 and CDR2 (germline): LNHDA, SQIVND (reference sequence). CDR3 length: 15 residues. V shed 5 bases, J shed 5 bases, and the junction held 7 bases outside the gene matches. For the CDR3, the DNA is TGTGCCAGTAGTGCCGGGACAGGGGTTTTAGATACGCAGTATTTT. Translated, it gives CASSAGTGVLDTQYF.

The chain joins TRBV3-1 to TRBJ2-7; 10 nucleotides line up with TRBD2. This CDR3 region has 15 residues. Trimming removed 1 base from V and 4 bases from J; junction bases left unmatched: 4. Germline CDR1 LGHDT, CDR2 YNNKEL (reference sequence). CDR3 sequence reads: CASSQAAGGAYEQYF. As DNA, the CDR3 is TGTGCCAGCAGCCAAGCAGCGGGAGGGGCGTACGAGCAGTACTTC.

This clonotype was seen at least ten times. This CDR3 is CASSLVTFGTDTQYF. The CDR3 DNA reads as TGTGCCAGCAGCTTAGTCACCTTTGGAACAGATACGCAGTATTTT. The chain is built from TRBV11-2 and TRBJ2-3; no reliable D call. Germline V gene sequence: CDR1 SGHAT, CDR2 FQNNGV. Trimming took 1 base from V and 3 from J, leaving 11 bases between them. The CDR3 totals 15 residues.

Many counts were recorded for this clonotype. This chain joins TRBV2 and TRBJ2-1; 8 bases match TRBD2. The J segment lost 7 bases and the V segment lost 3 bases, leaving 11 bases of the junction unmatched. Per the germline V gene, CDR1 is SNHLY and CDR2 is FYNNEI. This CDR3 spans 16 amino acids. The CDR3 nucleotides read TGTGCCAGCAGTGATACACTAGCGGCACTTGGTAATGAGCAGTTCTTC. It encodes CASSDTLAALGNEQFF.

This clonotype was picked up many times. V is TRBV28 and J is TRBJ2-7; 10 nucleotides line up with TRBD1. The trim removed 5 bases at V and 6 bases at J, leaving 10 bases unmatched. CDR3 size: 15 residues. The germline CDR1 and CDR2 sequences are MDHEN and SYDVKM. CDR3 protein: CASSLEGDRGFEQYF. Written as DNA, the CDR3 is TGTGCCAGCAGTCTCGAAGGGGACAGGGGATTCGAGCAGTACTTC.

The CDR3 is CASSLIGAGNTIYF. In nucleotides, the CDR3 is TGTGCCAGCAGCTTAATCGGGGCTGGAAACACCATATATTTT. The J gene is TRBJ1-3, the V gene TRBV7-9, with no clear D. Per the germline V gene, CDR1 is SEHNR and CDR2 is FQNEAQ (reference sequence). The CDR3 runs to 14 residues. V lost 2 bases to trimming and J lost 2 bases, with 7 bases between them. The full variable domain, its missing parts supplied by reference TRBV7-9 and TRBJ1-3, is DTGVSQNPRHKITKRGQNVTFRCDPISEHNRLYWYRQTLGQGPEFLTYFQNEAQLEKSRLLSDRFSAERPKGSFSTLEIQRTEQGDSAMYLCASSLIGAGNTIYFGEGSWLTVV.

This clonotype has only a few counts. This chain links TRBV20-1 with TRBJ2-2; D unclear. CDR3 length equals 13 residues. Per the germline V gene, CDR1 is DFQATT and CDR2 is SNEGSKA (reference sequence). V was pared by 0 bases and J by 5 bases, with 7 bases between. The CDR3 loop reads CSAREDWTGELFF. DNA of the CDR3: TGCAGTGCTAGAGAGGATTGGACCGGGGAGCTGTTTTTT.

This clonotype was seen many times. The chain's CDR3 is CASSPGIESPYNEQFF. The CDR3 nucleotides read TGCGCCAGCAGCCCGGGGATAGAATCCCCCTACAATGAGCAGTTCTTC. The chain is built from TRBV5-1 and TRBJ2-1, with D perhaps TRBD2 (5 bases). This CDR3 is built from 16 residues. Trimming pared 4 bases from V and 2 bases from J, leaving 16 bases between. Germline CDR1 SGHRS, CDR2 YFSETQ.

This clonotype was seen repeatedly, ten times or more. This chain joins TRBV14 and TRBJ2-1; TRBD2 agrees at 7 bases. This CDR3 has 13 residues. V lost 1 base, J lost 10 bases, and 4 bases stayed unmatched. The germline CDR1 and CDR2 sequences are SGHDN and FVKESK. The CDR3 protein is CASSQVPSGEQFF. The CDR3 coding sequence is TGTGCCAGCAGCCAAGTCCCTAGCGGCGAGCAGTTCTTC. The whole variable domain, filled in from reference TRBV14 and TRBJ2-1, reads EAGVTQFPSHSVIEKGQTVTLRCDPISGHDNLYWYRRVMGKEIKFLLHFVKESKQDESGMPNNRFLAERTGGTYSTLKVQPAELEDSGVYFCASSQVPSGEQFFGPGTRLTVL.